This TCR beta chain was identified during a study of response to subunit inactivated influenza vaccine. MiXCR, applied by TCRdb to the RT-PCR reads, yields one record per CDR3 protein. This table holds 700,000 to 800,000 distinct CDR3 sequences, approximately 18% found once. As regards this clonotype: A junction end diverges from the germline sequence, so it may reflect a read error.

The CDR3 has 16 amino acids. From germline, CDR1 is LGHNA and CDR2 YNFKEQ. This clonotype was obtained from a man aged 50 to 60 who received an inactivated influenza vaccine. Sequencing used PBMCs from blood, obtained around 5 days after vaccination. V and J are TRBV4-2 and TRBJ2-7; 11 nucleotides agree with TRBD1. The CDR3 DNA sequence: TGTGCCAGCAGCCCTACGGGAGGACAGGGGGCTTACGAGCAGTACTTT. Translation gives CASSPTGGQGAYEQYF.